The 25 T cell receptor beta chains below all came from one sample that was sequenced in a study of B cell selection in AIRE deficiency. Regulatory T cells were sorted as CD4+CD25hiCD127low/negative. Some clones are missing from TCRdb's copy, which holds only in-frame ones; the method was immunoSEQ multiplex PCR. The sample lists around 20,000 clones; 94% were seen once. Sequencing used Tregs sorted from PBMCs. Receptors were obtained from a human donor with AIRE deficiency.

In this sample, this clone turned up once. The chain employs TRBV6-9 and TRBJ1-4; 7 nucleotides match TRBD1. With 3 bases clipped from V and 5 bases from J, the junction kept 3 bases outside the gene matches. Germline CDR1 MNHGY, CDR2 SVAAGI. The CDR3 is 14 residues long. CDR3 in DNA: TGTGCCAGCAGTTACCGGGACAGAAATGAAAAACTGTTTTTT. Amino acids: CASSYRDRNEKLFF.

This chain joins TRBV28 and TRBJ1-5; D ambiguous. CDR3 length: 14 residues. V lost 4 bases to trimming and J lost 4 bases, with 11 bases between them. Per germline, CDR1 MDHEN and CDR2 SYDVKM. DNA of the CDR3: TGTGCCAGCAGTTCGCCTCGTGGGAATCAGCCCCAGCATTTT. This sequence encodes CASSSPRGNQPQHF.

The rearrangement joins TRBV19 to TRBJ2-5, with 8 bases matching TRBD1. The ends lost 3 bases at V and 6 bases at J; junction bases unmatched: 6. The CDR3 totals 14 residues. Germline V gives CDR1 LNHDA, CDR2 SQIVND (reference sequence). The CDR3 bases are TGTGCCAGTAGTATCGGACAGGGTTCGAAGACCCAGTACTTC. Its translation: CASSIGQGSKTQYF.

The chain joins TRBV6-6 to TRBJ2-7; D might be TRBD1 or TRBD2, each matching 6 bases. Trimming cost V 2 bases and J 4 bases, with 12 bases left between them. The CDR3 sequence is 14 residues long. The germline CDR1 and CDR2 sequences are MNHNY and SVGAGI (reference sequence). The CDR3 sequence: CASSYRRGNYEQYF. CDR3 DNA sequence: TGTGCCAGCAGTTACAGGAGGGGGAATTACGAGCAGTACTTC.

The CDR3 is CASSVDSAWGGYTF. The CDR3 DNA is TGTGCCAGCAGCGTAGACTCAGCTTGGGGAGGCTACACCTTC. The J gene is TRBJ1-2, the V gene TRBV9; D call uncertain. V was shortened by 0 bases and J by 8 bases, with 14 bases between the two germline ends. Germline assignment: CDR1 SGDLS and CDR2 YYNGEE. CDR3 length equals 14 residues.

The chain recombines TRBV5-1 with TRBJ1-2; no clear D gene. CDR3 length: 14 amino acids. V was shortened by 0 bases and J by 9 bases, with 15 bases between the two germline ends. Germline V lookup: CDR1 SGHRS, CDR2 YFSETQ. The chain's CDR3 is CASSLELTGQSYTF. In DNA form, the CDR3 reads TGCGCCAGCAGCTTGGAACTGACCGGTCAAAGCTACACCTTC.

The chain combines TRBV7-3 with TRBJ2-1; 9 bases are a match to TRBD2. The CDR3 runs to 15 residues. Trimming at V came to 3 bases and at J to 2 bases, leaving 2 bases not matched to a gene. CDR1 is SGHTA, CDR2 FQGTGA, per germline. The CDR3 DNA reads TGTGCCAGCAGCTTTAGCGGGAGTGCCTACAATGAGCAGTTCTTC. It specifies CASSFSGSAYNEQFF.

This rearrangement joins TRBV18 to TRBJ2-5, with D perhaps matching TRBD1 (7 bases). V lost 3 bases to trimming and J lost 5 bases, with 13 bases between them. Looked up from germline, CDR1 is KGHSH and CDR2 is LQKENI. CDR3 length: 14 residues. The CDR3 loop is CASSPLGGGETQYF. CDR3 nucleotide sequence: TGTGCCAGCTCACCCCTTGGAGGGGGCGAGACCCAGTACTTC. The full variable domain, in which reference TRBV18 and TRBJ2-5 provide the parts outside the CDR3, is NAGVMQNPRHLVRRRGQEARLRCSPMKGHSHVYWYRQLPEEGLKFMVYLQKENIIDESGMPKERFSAEFPKEGPSILRIQQVVRGDSAAYFCASSPLGGGETQYFGPGTRLLVL.

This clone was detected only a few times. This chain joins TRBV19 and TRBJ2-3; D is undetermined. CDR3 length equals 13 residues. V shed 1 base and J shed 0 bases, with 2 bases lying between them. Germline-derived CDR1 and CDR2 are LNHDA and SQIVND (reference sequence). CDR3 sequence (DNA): TGTGCCAGTAGTATAGCCAGCACAGATACGCAGTATTTT. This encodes CASSIASTDTQYF.

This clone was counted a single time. In DNA, the CDR3 is TGCGCCAGCAGCTTGGAGGCGGCAGCGGCTTGGGAGACCCAGTACTTC. This codes for CASSLEAAAAWETQYF. This chain joins TRBV5-1 and TRBJ2-5; D is possibly TRBD2 (5 bases). Germline lookup yields CDR1 SGHRS and CDR2 YFSETQ. With 0 bases removed from V and 5 bases from J, the gap between germline ends came to 17 bases. This CDR3 comprises 16 residues.

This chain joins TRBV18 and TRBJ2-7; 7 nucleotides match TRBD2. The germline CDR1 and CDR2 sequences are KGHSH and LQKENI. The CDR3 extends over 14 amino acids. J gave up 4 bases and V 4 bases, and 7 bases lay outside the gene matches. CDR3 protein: CASSRGGSWYEQYF. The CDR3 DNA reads TGTGCCAGCTCACGGGGCGGGAGTTGGTACGAGCAGTACTTC.

The CDR3 DNA reads as TGTGCCAGCAGTTATAGTCCGTTAGCGGAGGCTTTCTTT. It yields the protein CASSYSPLAEAFF. This chain joins TRBV2 and TRBJ1-1; unclear D gene. V shed 5 bases and J shed 11 bases, with 18 bases lying between them. The germline V gene has CDR1 SNHLY and CDR2 FYNNEI. This CDR3 spans 13 amino acids.

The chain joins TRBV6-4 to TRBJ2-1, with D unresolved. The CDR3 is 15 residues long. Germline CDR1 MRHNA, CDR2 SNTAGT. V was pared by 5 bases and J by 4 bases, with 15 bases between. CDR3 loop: CASSSEGSPYNEQFF. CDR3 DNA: TGTGCCAGCAGTTCCGAAGGGTCCCCATACAATGAGCAGTTCTTC.

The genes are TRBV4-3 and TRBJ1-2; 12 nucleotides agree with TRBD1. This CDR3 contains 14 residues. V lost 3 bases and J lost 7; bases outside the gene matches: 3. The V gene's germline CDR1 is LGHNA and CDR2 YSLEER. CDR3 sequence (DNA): TGCGCCAGCAGCCAGGGACAGGGGGCGGTTGGCTACACCTTC. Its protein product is CASSQGQGAVGYTF.

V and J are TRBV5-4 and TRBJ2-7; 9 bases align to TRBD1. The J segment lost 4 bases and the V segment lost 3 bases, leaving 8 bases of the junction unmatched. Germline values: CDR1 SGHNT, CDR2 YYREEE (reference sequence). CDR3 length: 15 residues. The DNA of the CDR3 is TGTGCCAGCAGCTGGCCGGACAGGGGATTGTACGAGCAGTACTTC. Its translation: CASSWPDRGLYEQYF.

The CDR3 DNA sequence: TGTGCCAGCAGCTCTCTCTCGCCGACATTAGAAGAGACCCAGTACTTC. Protein product: CASSSLSPTLEETQYF. This rearrangement joins TRBV7-6 to TRBJ2-5; no reliable D call. Germline V lookup: CDR1 SGHVS, CDR2 FNYEAQ. The CDR3 is 16 amino acids. The V and J ends lost 4 bases and 3 bases respectively, with 18 bases between them.

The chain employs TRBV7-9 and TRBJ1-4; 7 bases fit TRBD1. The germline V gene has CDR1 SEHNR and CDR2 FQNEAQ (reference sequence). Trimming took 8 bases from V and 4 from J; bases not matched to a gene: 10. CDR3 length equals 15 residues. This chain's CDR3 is CASRSWTGINEKLFF. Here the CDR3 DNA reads TGTGCCAGCCGCTCTTGGACAGGAATTAATGAAAAACTGTTTTTT.

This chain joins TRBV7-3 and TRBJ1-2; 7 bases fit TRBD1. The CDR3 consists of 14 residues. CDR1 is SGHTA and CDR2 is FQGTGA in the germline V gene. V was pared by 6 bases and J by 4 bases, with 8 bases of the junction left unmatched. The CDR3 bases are TGTGCCAGCAGTCCTGACAGGGTCGGCTATGGCTACACCTTC. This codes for CASSPDRVGYGYTF.

Here the CDR3 DNA reads TGTGCCAGCGGGGGGGACTCTAGCACAGATACGCAGTATTTT. Translating gives CASGGDSSTDTQYF. The V gene is TRBV4-2, the J gene TRBJ2-3; 7 bases line up with TRBD2. Germline V lookup: CDR1 LGHNA, CDR2 YNFKEQ. The CDR3 totals 14 residues. Trimming took 8 bases from V and 0 from J; bases not matched to a gene: 5.

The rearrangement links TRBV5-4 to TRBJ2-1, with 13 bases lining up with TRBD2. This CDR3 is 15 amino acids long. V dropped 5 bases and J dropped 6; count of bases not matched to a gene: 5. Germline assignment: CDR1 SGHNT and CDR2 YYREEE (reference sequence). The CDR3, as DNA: TGTGCCAGCAGTTTAGGACTAGCGGGAGTCAATGAGCAGTTCTTC. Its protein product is CASSLGLAGVNEQFF.

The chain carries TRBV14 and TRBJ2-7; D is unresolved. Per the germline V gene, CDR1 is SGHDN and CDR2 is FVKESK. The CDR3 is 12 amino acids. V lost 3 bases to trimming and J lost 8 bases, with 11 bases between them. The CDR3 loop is CASSHYAEKQYF. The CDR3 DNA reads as TGTGCCAGCAGCCACTACGCGGAGAAGCAGTACTTC.

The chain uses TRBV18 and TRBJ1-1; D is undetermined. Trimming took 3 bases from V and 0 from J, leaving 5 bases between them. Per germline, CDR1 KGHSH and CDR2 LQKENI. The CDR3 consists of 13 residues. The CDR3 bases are TGTGCCAGCTCACCCGCCATGAACACTGAAGCTTTCTTT. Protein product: CASSPAMNTEAFF.

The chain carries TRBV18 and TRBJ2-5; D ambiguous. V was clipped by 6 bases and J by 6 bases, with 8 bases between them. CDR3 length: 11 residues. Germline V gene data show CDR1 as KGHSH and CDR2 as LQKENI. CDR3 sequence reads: CASSRQKTQYF. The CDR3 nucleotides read TGTGCCAGCTCCCGTCAGAAGACCCAGTACTTC.

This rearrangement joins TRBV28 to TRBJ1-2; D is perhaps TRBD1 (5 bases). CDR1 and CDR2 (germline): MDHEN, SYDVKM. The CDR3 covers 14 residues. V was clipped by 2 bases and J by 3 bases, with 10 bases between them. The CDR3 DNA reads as TGTGCCAGCAGTTTAGCCAGGGATCACTATGGCTACACCTTC. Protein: CASSLARDHYGYTF.

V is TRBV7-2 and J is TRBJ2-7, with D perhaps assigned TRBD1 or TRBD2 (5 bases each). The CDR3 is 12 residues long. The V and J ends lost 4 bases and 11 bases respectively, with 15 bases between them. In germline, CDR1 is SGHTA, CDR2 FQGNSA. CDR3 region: CASSSPPGREYF. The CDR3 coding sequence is TGTGCCAGCAGCTCACCCCCGGGACGGGAGTACTTC.